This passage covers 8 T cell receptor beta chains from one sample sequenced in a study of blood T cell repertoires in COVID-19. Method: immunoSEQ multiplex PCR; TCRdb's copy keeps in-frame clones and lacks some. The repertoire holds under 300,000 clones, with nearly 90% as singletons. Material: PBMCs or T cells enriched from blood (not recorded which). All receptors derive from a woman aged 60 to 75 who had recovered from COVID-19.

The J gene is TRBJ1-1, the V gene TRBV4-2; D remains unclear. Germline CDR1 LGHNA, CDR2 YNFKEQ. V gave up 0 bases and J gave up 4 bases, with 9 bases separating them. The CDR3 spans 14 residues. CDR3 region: CASSQEFRITEAFF. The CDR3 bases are TGTGCCAGCAGCCAAGAGTTCCGTATCACTGAAGCTTTCTTT.

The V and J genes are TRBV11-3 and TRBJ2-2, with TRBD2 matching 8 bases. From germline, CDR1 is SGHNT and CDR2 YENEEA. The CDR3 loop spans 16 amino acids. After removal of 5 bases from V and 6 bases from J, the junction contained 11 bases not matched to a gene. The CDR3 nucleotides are TGTGCCAGCAGCCCCCGGACTAGCTTACGTTCCGGGGAGCTGTTTTTT. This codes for CASSPRTSLRSGELFF.

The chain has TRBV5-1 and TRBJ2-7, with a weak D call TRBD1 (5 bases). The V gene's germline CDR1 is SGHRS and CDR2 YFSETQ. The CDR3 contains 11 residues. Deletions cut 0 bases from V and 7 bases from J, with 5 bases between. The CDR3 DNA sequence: TGCGCCAGCAGCTTGGAGGGGGAGCAGTACTTC. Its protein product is CASSLEGEQYF.

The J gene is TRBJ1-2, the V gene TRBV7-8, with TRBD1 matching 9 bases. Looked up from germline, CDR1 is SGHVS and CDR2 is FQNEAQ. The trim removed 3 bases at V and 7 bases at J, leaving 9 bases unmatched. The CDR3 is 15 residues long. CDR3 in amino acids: CASSFSRDRVGGYTF. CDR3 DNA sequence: TGTGCCAGCAGCTTTTCCCGGGACAGGGTTGGTGGCTACACCTTC.

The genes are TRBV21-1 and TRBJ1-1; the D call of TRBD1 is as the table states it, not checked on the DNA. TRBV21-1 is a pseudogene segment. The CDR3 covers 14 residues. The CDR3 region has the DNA TGTGCCAGCAGCCCAAGGGGTCTGGGGACAGTCGATTTCTTT. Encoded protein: CASSPRGLGTVDFF.

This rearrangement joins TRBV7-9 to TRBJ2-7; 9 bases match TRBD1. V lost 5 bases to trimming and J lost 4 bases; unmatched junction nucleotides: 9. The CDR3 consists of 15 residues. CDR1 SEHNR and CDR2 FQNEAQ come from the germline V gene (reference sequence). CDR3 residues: CASSQQGAGRYEQYF. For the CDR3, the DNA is TGTGCCAGCAGCCAACAGGGGGCGGGAAGATACGAGCAGTACTTC.

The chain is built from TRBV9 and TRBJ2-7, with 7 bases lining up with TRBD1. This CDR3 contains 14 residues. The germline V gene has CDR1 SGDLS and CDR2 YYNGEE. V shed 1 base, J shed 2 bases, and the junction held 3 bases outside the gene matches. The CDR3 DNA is TGTGCCAGCAGCGTAAGAGACAGGGCCTACGAGCAGTACTTC. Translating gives CASSVRDRAYEQYF.

The CDR3 here is CASSSRAGAREQFF. CDR3 sequence (DNA): TGTGCCAGCAGTTCCCGAGCGGGAGCGCGCGAGCAGTTCTTC. The chain employs TRBV28 and TRBJ2-1; 8 nucleotides align to TRBD2. Germline CDR1 MDHEN, CDR2 SYDVKM. After removal of 4 bases from V and 10 bases from J, the junction contained 9 bases not matched to a gene. The CDR3 is made up of 14 amino acids. The variable domain in full, with the rest retrieved from reference TRBV28 and TRBJ2-1, is DVKVTQSSRYLVKRTGEKVFLECVQDMDHENMFWYRQDPGLGLRLIYFSYDVKMKEKGDIPEGYSVSREKKERFSLILESASTNQTSMYLCASSSRAGAREQFFGPGTRLTVL.